Listed below are T cell receptor beta chains from one sample, sequenced in a study of T cell responses to AZD1222 COVID-19 vaccine. Repertoires were generated with immunoSEQ multiplex PCR, while TCRdb's copy carries only in-frame clones and drops some. The table lists about 170,000 clones, roughly 92% of them singletons. Sequencing used peripheral blood, obtained on day 0 of AZD1222 vaccination. Every receptor here comes from an adult in good health. CDR3s include the opening cysteine and the closing phenylalanine or tryptophan. Each record gives: J gene, V gene, CDR3 protein.

TRBJ1-1 TRBV11-2 CASSFADRGYTEAFF
TRBJ2-1 TRBV10-1 CASRGLAESSAYNEQFF
TRBJ2-2 TRBV5-1 CASSLGAFNTGELFF
TRBJ2-2 TRBV5-1 CASSLPRDRAEGTGELFF
TRBJ1-1 TRBV7-3 CASSLNSVSEAFF
TRBJ1-3 TRBV7-8 CASSHRDASSGNTIYF
TRBJ1-2 TRBV19 CASSSGPRGYTF
TRBJ1-3 TRBV19 CASIKTGLSSGNTIYF
TRBJ2-7 TRBV11-2 CASSFGTDYYYEQYF
TRBJ1-5 TRBV6-5 CASSFDVEGNQPQHF
TRBJ2-7 TRBV27 CASSPTRGEQYF
TRBJ1-3 TRBV5-8 CASSLSPTNTIYF
TRBJ1-2 TRBV6-2/TRBV6-3 CASSPIRGNGYTF
TRBJ1-5 TRBV6-2/TRBV6-3 CASSTSHQPQHF
TRBJ1-4 TRBV15 CATSRGFYEKLFF
TRBJ2-6 TRBV2 CASVDRPLSGLSVLTF
TRBJ1-1 TRBV7-2 CASSSQPGQGRTGTEAFF
TRBJ1-1 TRBV20-1 CSAFRGTEAFF
TRBJ1-1 TRBV6-2/TRBV6-3 CASSYQRKNTEAFF
TRBJ1-2 TRBV27 CASSLLGQGSYMGYTF
TRBJ2-1 TRBV7-9 CALAGGPDEQFF
TRBJ2-5 TRBV21-1 CASTLRERRGETQYF
TRBJ2-7 TRBV6-5 CASRPSGTSGEQYF
TRBJ1-6 TRBV30 CAWDWTGSSPLHF
TRBJ1-6 TRBV27 CASSFRWGSPLHF
TRBJ1-6 TRBV3-1/TRBV3-2 CASSQFGDRHLHF
TRBJ1-5 TRBV30 CAWSPRTGYSMNQPQHF
TRBJ2-1 TRBV9 CASSVVASGGMRHEQFF
TRBJ2-4 TRBV2 CASSDRGQGARAKNIQYF
TRBJ2-7 TRBV23-1 CASSPGANGLYEQYF
TRBJ2-7 TRBV7-9 CASSLSSYEQYF
TRBJ1-6 TRBV7-9 CASSSIFGSPLHF
TRBJ1-2 TRBV5-1 CASSLDGGRGAYGYTF
TRBJ2-1 TRBV3-1/TRBV3-2 CASSLGWWTSKQGRNEQFF